This TCR beta chain was recorded in a study of shared clonotypes between healthy human individuals. The study's findings and limits: The expectation was that sequencing depth would affect clonotype sharing among donors. It was observed that approximately 5% of naive CD4 clonotypes were shared across several donors. Lower generation probabilities were found for non-shared clonotypes than for those shared by all four donors.

For this clone: Its antigen is unknown.

Data came from immunoSEQ multiplex PCR; TCRdb stores just in-frame clones and leaves some out. This sample has around 510,000 clones, with approximately 95% found just once. Germline trimming cut 3 bases from V and 4 bases from J; bases unmatched to any gene: 9. CDR3 length: 17 residues. The germline gives CDR1 SGHDT, CDR2 YYEEEE. Healthy adults negative for HIV, lacking recent acute infections or vaccinations, served as donors. The rearrangement joins TRBV5-6 to TRBJ2-1; 11 positions agree with TRBD2. The sequencing sample was made of naive CD4+ T cells sorted from blood. Subset of the sample: CD45RA+ positively selected. This receptor was taken from a woman aged 25 to 39 in good health. This CDR3 is CASSYRPSGRLYNEQFF. In nucleotides, the CDR3 is TGTGCCAGCAGCTATCGACCTAGCGGGAGGTTGTACAATGAGCAGTTCTTC.